The rows below give T cell receptor beta chains drawn from one sample of a study of chemoradiotherapy in HPV16-positive cancers. Profiled with immunoSEQ multiplex PCR; TCRdb holds only in-frame clones, not every one. The table shows 15,000 to 20,000 clones, with 90% to 95% occurring only once. The material was blood, obtained from a patient who underwent chemoradiotherapy. These receptors were obtained from a human donor with HPV-associated anogenital cancer. The conserved cysteine and the conserved F or W are not part of the CDR3 here. Each record gives: V gene, clone size, CDR3 protein. Expanded clones are given a class, and other clones once, few, many or no size at all.

v_gene: TRBV11-3; abundance: -; CDR3aa: ASSLDFGTEAF
v_gene: TRBV11-2; abundance: -; CDR3aa: ASSTIGELF
v_gene: TRBV14; abundance: -; CDR3aa: ASSSLPHTDTQY
v_gene: TRBV7-6; abundance: once; CDR3aa: ASSFGVGGELF
v_gene: TRBV25-1; abundance: -; CDR3aa: ATLQRGATEAF
v_gene: TRBV19; abundance: -; CDR3aa: ASRTQATNEKLF
v_gene: TRBV5-4; abundance: once; CDR3aa: ASSLYSGGAAEQF
v_gene: TRBV5-1; abundance: once; CDR3aa: ASSPTHTGTGGDEQY
v_gene: TRBV4-2; abundance: few; CDR3aa: ASSRTTLGVDTQY
v_gene: TRBV7-9; abundance: -; CDR3aa: ASSIGLTTDTQY